This TCR beta chain was found in a study of T cells after yellow fever vaccination. With regard to this clonotype: The antigen remains unidentified.

Template switching by 5'RACE produced TCR cDNA, adding a universal primer site and UMIs. TCRdb passed the 5' RACE reads through MiXCR, listing each CDR3 protein once. The repertoire consists of over 70,000 distinct CDR3 sequences, with approximately 7.5% occurring once and the leading ten covering more than 35%. Study results and limitations: Contaminants from the bulk population, in the form of abundant clonotypes, could be found in FACS-sorted repertoires. Boosting was followed by the reappearance of most primary-vaccination clones (just under 97% CD4, about 89% CD8).

This CDR3 comprises 15 residues. Sequenced here: CD8+ T cells sorted from PBMCs, sampled on the day of the yellow fever booster vaccination. The chain recombines TRBV12-3 or TRBV12-4 with TRBJ2-3, with a tentative D call TRBD1 (6 bases). The TCR comes from a man under 40 who received the YFV17D yellow fever vaccine. CDR3 sequence: CPVTPQGKISDTQYF. The CDR3 DNA sequence: TGTCCGGTCACCCCCCAGGGGAAAATATCAGATACGCAGTATTTT.